The 18 T cell receptor beta chains reported below all come from one sample, sequenced in a study of prognosis after radiotherapy for stage I lung cancer. The study amplified the TCR beta CDR3 region from genomic DNA. This amplification was carried out by two rounds of multiplex PCR. First-round PCR employed TRBV- and TRBJ-specific primers for each gene. TCRdb reprocessed the multiplex PCR reads via MiXCR and lists one record per CDR3 protein. The profile shows around 31,000 distinct CDR3 sequences, approximately 51% of them singletons. The sample here was PBMCs, taken before or after stereotactic body radiation therapy (not recorded which). The receptor source for this set is a donor at least 50 years old with non-small cell lung cancer.

As to this clonotype: The junction differs from germline at one of its ends, possibly a read error. The chain has TRBV6-5 and TRBJ1-3, with no clear D. The CDR3 sequence is 16 residues long. The V gene's germline CDR1 is MNHEY and CDR2 SVGAGI. Here the CDR3 DNA reads TGCGCCAGCAGTTATGTCCTTCTCGTTGCTGGAAACACCATATATTTT. Its translation is CASSYVLLVAGNTIYF.

With respect to this clonotype: Germline and junction disagree at one end, which may indicate a read error. The V call is TRBV7-9, the J call TRBJ2-2; D perhaps matches TRBD2 (5 bases). Germline CDR1 is SEHNR and CDR2 is FQNEAQ (reference sequence). The CDR3 extends over 14 amino acids. The CDR3 DNA reads TGTGCCAGCAGCTCTAGGCGAAACACCGGGGATCTGTTTTTT. Its protein product is CASSSRRNTGDLFF.

This clonotype occurred once. At one boundary the junction diverges from the germline segment, which might be a read error. The CDR3 loop reads CASSLDGHNEQLF. The CDR3 nucleotides are TGTGCCAGCAGCTTAGATGGACATAATGAGCAGTTATTC. The chain links TRBV7-9 to TRBJ2-1; the D gene is possibly TRBD1 (5 bases). CDR1 is SEHNR and CDR2 is FQNEAQ in the germline V gene (reference sequence). This CDR3 is built from 13 residues. Full variable domain (rest looked up from reference TRBV7-9 and TRBJ2-1): DTGVSQNPRHKITKRGQNVTFRCDPISEHNRLYWYRQTLGQGPEFLTYFQNEAQLEKSRLLSDRFSAERPKGSFSTLEIQRTEQGDSAMYLCASSLDGHNEQLFGPGTRLTVL.

Details on this clonotype: The junction departs from germline at one end; a sequencing error may be responsible. The chain employs TRBV27 and TRBJ2-7; D call uncertain. The CDR3 is made up of 15 amino acids. Germline values: CDR1 MNHEY, CDR2 SMNVEV (reference sequence). The chain's CDR3 is CASSPLLLSSYEHYF. CDR3 DNA sequence: TGTGCCAGCAGCCCCCTACTCCTTAGCTCCTACGAGCATTACTTC.

The chain has TRBV20-1 and TRBJ2-2; 8 positions match TRBD2. There are 16 residues in the CDR3. Germline loops: CDR1 DFQATT, CDR2 SNEGSKA (reference sequence). V shed 5 bases and J 6 bases; nucleotides not matched to a gene: 14. The CDR3 DNA sequence: TGCAGTGCTCCAACCCGACTAGCGCGCGGCGCCGGGGAGCTGTTTTTT. It encodes CSAPTRLARGAGELFF.

At least ten counts were recorded for this clonotype. This chain connects TRBV11-2 to TRBJ2-2; D possibly corresponds to TRBD2 (5 bases). The germline V and J ends were trimmed by 0 bases and 6 bases, with 5 bases remaining between them. Germline V gene lookup returns CDR1 SGHAT and CDR2 FQNNGV. The CDR3 extends over 13 amino acids. The CDR3 region has the DNA TGTGCCAGCAGCTTAGAACTAGCCGGGGAGCTGTTTTTT. Protein sequence: CASSLELAGELFF.

In this sample, this clonotype turned up many times. The chain recombines TRBV7-3 with TRBJ2-7; unclear D gene. V was shortened by 4 bases and J by 3 bases, with 10 bases between the two germline ends. The germline gives CDR1 SGHTA, CDR2 FQGTGA. The CDR3 spans 13 residues. The CDR3 region is CASSSGPVYEQYF. CDR3 DNA sequence: TGTGCCAGCAGCTCCGGACCTGTCTACGAGCAGTACTTC.

This clonotype showed up just once. The chain employs TRBV7-2 and TRBJ1-1; D call uncertain. This CDR3 spans 12 amino acids. Per germline, CDR1 SGHTA and CDR2 FQGNSA. Trimming removed 7 bases from V and 1 base from J, with 7 bases in between. Here the CDR3 DNA reads TGTGCCAGCATCCACTGGAACACTGAAGCTTTCTTT. Residues: CASIHWNTEAFF.

Details on this clonotype: Relative to the germline gene, one junction end is altered; a read error may explain this. The rearrangement links TRBV12-3 or TRBV12-4 to TRBJ2-3; D is undetermined. The CDR3 has 14 amino acids. CDR3 protein: CASGIRGSPDTKYF. Written as DNA, the CDR3 is TGTGCCAGCGGAATTCGCGGATCTCCGGATACGAAGTATTTT.

Of note for this clonotype: This probably arose from a read error, given a far larger clone one base away. This chain uses TRBV6-5 with TRBJ2-7, with no clear D. V was shortened by 4 bases and J by 0 bases, with 13 bases between the two germline ends. This CDR3 region has 15 residues. Germline loops: CDR1 MNHEY, CDR2 SVGAGI. The CDR3 DNA sequence: TGTGCCAGCAGTTCCTCCGGGCTGGGCTCCTACGAGCAGTACTTC. It is translated as CASSSSGLGSYEQYF.

In regard to this clonotype: This likely stems from a read error, as it lies one base from a far larger clone. The chain joins TRBV6-4 to TRBJ2-6; D unresolved. CDR1 is MRHNA, CDR2 SNTAGT, per germline. With 7 bases removed from V and 8 bases from J, the gap between germline ends came to 12 bases. The CDR3 is made up of 13 amino acids. In nucleotides, the CDR3 is TGTGCCAGCAAACCATCCGGGTCCAACGTCCTGACTTTC. Encoded protein: CASKPSGSNVLTF.

This chain uses TRBV9 with TRBJ2-1, with D tentatively TRBD1 or TRBD2 (5 bases each). CDR1 and CDR2 from the germline V gene are SGDLS and YYNGEE. This CDR3 region has 16 residues. Trimming removed 2 bases at V and 10 bases at J, with 22 bases between. The CDR3 sequence is CASSVTGTPPWEEQFF. The CDR3 DNA reads TGTGCCAGCAGCGTCACCGGGACGCCGCCTTGGGAAGAGCAGTTCTTC.

The genes are TRBV12-5 and TRBJ1-6; TRBD1 aligns across 10 bases. Germline-derived CDR1 and CDR2 are LGHNT and FRNRAP. The CDR3 is 14 amino acids. V lost 6 bases, J lost 10 bases, and 6 bases stayed unmatched. The CDR3 nucleotides read TGTGCTAGTGGAGAGACAGGGGGCAAATCACCCCTCCACTTT. It yields the protein CASGETGGKSPLHF. The complete variable domain, with remaining parts taken from reference TRBV12-5 and TRBJ1-6, reads DARVTQTPRHKVTEMGQEVTMRCQPILGHNTVFWYRQTMMQGLELLAYFRNRAPLDDSGMPKDRFSAEMPDATLATLKIQPSEPRDSAVYFCASGETGGKSPLHFGNGTRLTVT.

The chain is built from TRBV5-1 and TRBJ2-7, with 7 bases lining up with TRBD1. The CDR3 is 13 amino acids. The V and J ends lost 1 base and 6 bases, in that order; junction bases with no gene match: 4. CDR1 is SGHRS and CDR2 is YFSETQ in the germline V gene. The CDR3 reads CASSLYRGVEQYF. CDR3 bases: TGCGCCAGCAGCTTGTACAGGGGAGTCGAGCAGTACTTC.

This clonotype appeared many times. A much larger clone sits a single nucleotide away, making a read error possible. The CDR3 sequence: CASSAQMGQGLYEQYF. CDR3 bases: TGTGCCAGCAGCGCACAAATGGGACAGGGGCTCTACGAGCAGTACTTC. The chain uses TRBV7-2 and TRBJ2-7, with 10 bases fitting TRBD1. Per the germline V gene, CDR1 is SGHTA and CDR2 is FQGNSA. Unmatched junction bases numbered 10, after V lost 5 bases and J lost 3 bases. The CDR3 extends over 16 amino acids.

This clonotype was counted ten times or more. The chain carries TRBV3-1 and TRBJ2-7, with D perhaps matching TRBD2 (6 bases). Trimming shortened V by 4 bases and J by 3 bases, and 16 bases separated the two germline ends. Germline-derived CDR1 and CDR2 are LGHDT and YNNKEL (reference sequence). CDR3 length: 15 amino acids. The CDR3 region has the DNA TGTGCCAGCAGCCCCCGGGGTAGCGGAAACTACGAGCAGTACTTC. It is translated as CASSPRGSGNYEQYF.

The rearrangement uses TRBV9 and TRBJ2-6; D remains unclear. CDR1 is SGDLS and CDR2 is YYNGEE in the germline V gene. This CDR3 contains 18 residues. The germline V and J ends were trimmed by 4 bases and 2 bases, with 19 bases remaining between them. DNA of the CDR3: TGTGCCAGCAGCCCCTCCAGCAGGTCCGGTACTGGGGCCAACGTCCTGACTTTC. Its translation is CASSPSSRSGTGANVLTF.

This clonotype was seen ten or more times. This chain joins TRBV2 and TRBJ2-1; D gene unclear. CDR1 is SNHLY and CDR2 is FYNNEI in the germline V gene. Trimming took 6 bases from V and 0 from J, leaving 9 bases between them. CDR3 length: 14 amino acids. CDR3 in amino acids: CASRWDTSYNEQFF. Written as DNA, the CDR3 is TGTGCCAGCAGATGGGATACCTCCTACAATGAGCAGTTCTTC.